This TCR beta chain was recorded in a study of blood T cell repertoires in COVID-19. The protocol was immunoSEQ multiplex PCR, while the TCRdb copy is restricted to in-frame clones and leaves out a portion. Of tens of thousands of clones listed, around 87% are singletons. Germline CDR1 reads SQVTM; CDR2 reads ANQGSEA. V was shortened by 0 bases and J by 3 bases, with 11 bases between the two germline ends. The CDR3 is made up of 14 amino acids. The chain couples TRBV29-1 to TRBJ1-2; no firm D call. The sample taken for sequencing was peripheral blood. The clonotype originates from a man aged 55 to 70 with acute or convalescent COVID-19. The CDR3 protein is CSVEDLGSYYGYTF. CDR3 coding DNA: TGCAGCGTTGAAGACCTAGGCAGCTACTATGGCTACACCTTC.